The 19 T cell receptor beta chains below were found in one sample sequenced in a study of CD8 T cells in Susac syndrome. The RNA, 0.5 to 1 ug, was put through reverse transcription using random hexamers. TCRdb reprocessed the immunoSEQ multiplex PCR reads via MiXCR and lists one record per CDR3 protein. Of about 180,000 distinct CDR3 sequences listed, roughly 95% are singletons. The sequencing sample was made of CD4+ T cells from PBMCs. Every receptor here comes from a human donor with multiple sclerosis.

CDR3 protein: CASSGSWGGSDTQYF. CDR3 coding DNA: TGCGCCAGCAGCGGTAGCTGGGGGGGGTCAGATACGCAGTATTTT. The chain is built from TRBV5-1 and TRBJ2-3, with 7 bases lining up with TRBD2. J lost 4 bases, V lost 4 bases, and 9 bases had no gene match. CDR1 is SGHRS, CDR2 YFSETQ, per germline. CDR3 length equals 15 residues.

The V and J genes are TRBV20-1 and TRBJ1-2; D is possibly TRBD1 (5 bases). The CDR3 spans 15 residues. Between the trimmed V and J ends, which lost 5 bases and 0 bases, there was a span of 16 bases. The germline V gene has CDR1 DFQATT and CDR2 SNEGSKA (reference sequence). The CDR3 nucleotides read TGCAGTGCTGGGGCACGAAGGGGAACTAACTATGGCTACACCTTC. Translation gives CSAGARRGTNYGYTF.

The chain employs TRBV20-1 and TRBJ1-6; a weak D match, TRBD1 (6 bases). Germline values: CDR1 DFQATT, CDR2 SNEGSKA (reference sequence). The CDR3 is 16 amino acids. V shed 5 bases and J shed 0 bases, with 14 bases lying between them. The CDR3 sequence: CSAPRTEGSYNSPLHF. The CDR3 DNA is TGCAGTGCTCCTCGGACAGAAGGCTCCTATAATTCACCCCTCCACTTT.

This chain uses TRBV9 with TRBJ1-4; D may be TRBD1 (5 bases). V dropped 5 bases and J dropped 8 bases, with 28 bases sitting between them. The germline CDR1 and CDR2 sequences are SGDLS and YYNGEE. This CDR3 is built from 18 residues. CDR3 amino acids: CASSATPGPRADREKLFF. The CDR3 region has the DNA TGTGCCAGCAGTGCTACCCCGGGACCCAGGGCCGATAGAGAAAAACTGTTTTTT.

The chain links TRBV5-6 to TRBJ1-2, with 7 bases matching TRBD1. Germline V gene lookup returns CDR1 SGHDT and CDR2 YYEEEE. V was pared by 3 bases and J by 2 bases, with 16 bases of the junction left unmatched. CDR3 length: 18 amino acids. CDR3: CASSSDGRTGYFNYGYTF. The CDR3 region has the DNA TGTGCCAGCAGCTCCGATGGACGGACAGGCTACTTCAACTATGGCTACACCTTC.

This rearrangement joins TRBV29-1 to TRBJ2-5; no reliable D call. This CDR3 is built from 13 residues. With 4 bases removed from V and 5 bases from J, the gap between germline ends came to 14 bases. Germline V gene lookup returns CDR1 SQVTM and CDR2 ANQGSEA. DNA for the CDR3: TGCAGCGTTGGGCTGGCGATTGGGGAGACCCAGTACTTC. Its translation: CSVGLAIGETQYF.

The chain uses TRBV27 and TRBJ1-6; TRBD1 is a possible D gene (5 bases). There are 18 residues in the CDR3. The germline V gene encodes CDR1 MNHEY and CDR2 SMNVEV (reference sequence). Trimming cost V 6 bases and J 4 bases, with 22 bases left between them. Written as DNA, the CDR3 is TGTGCCAGCAGCCCCCGTGGGACCGGATTAACATATAATTCACCCCTCCACTTT. Its protein is CASSPRGTGLTYNSPLHF.

The chain links TRBV12-3 or TRBV12-4 to TRBJ1-4; D not certain. V lost 1 base, J lost 11 bases, and 14 bases lay in between. There are 14 residues in the CDR3. In DNA form, the CDR3 reads TGTGCCAGCAGTTTAGATGCTGCTCCGGAGAAACTGTTTTTT. It translates to CASSLDAAPEKLFF.

The chain has TRBV2 and TRBJ2-3; 10 bases match TRBD2. CDR3 size: 14 residues. V lost 4 bases and J lost 4; bases outside the gene matches: 2. CDR1 SNHLY and CDR2 FYNNEI come from the germline V gene. CDR3 sequence reads: CASSGGTSADTQYF. The CDR3 nucleotides are TGTGCCAGCAGTGGAGGGACTAGCGCAGATACGCAGTATTTT. The variable domain in full, completed from reference TRBV2 and TRBJ2-3, reads EPEVTQTPSHQVTQMGQEVILRCVPISNHLYFYWYRQILGQKVEFLVSFYNNEISEKSEIFDDQFSVERPDGSNFTLKIRSTKLEDSAMYFCASSGGTSADTQYFGPGTRLTVL.

The rearrangement joins TRBV14 to TRBJ1-2, with D possibly TRBD1 on 6 matching bases. V shed 4 bases and J shed 0 bases, with 15 bases lying between them. CDR1 and CDR2 (germline): SGHDN, FVKESK. This CDR3 has 16 amino acids. This chain's CDR3 is CASSRPGDIANYGYTF. Written as DNA, the CDR3 is TGTGCCAGCAGCCGCCCAGGGGATATTGCTAACTATGGCTACACCTTC.

The chain joins TRBV20-1 to TRBJ2-6; D is ambiguous. Per the germline V gene, CDR1 is DFQATT and CDR2 is SNEGSKA (reference sequence). This CDR3 spans 14 amino acids. Trimming removed 3 bases at V and 0 bases at J, with 6 bases between. Written as DNA, the CDR3 is TGCAGTGCTAGGGTCCTCTCTGGGGCCAACGTCCTGACTTTC. Its translation: CSARVLSGANVLTF.

The chain couples TRBV29-1 to TRBJ2-3; 9 nucleotides align to TRBD1. Per the germline V gene, CDR1 is SQVTM and CDR2 is ANQGSEA. CDR3 length: 14 residues. J lost 6 bases, V lost 6 bases, and 10 bases had no gene match. The CDR3, as DNA: TGCAGCGTATACAGGGGGCAGATGAGGGATACGCAGTATTTT. Translated: CSVYRGQMRDTQYF.

The gene calls are TRBV20-1 and TRBJ2-5, with 10 bases matching TRBD2. Per germline, CDR1 DFQATT and CDR2 SNEGSKA (reference sequence). The CDR3 loop spans 16 amino acids. V was clipped by 4 bases and J by 1 base; unmatched bases: 9. CDR3 nucleotides: TGCAGTGCTACCGGGCGGGAGCGGGGGGGCCAAGAGACCCAGTACTTC. It is translated as CSATGRERGGQETQYF.

Written as DNA, the CDR3 is TGTGCCAGCAGTTTCTCCACGACAGGGAGGGCCGCCTACGAGCAGTACTTC. This translates into CASSFSTTGRAAYEQYF. V gene TRBV27 combines with J gene TRBJ2-7; D possibly matches TRBD1 or TRBD2 (7 bases each). Trimming shortened V by 3 bases and J by 2 bases, and 20 bases separated the two germline ends. Germline V CDR1 and CDR2: MNHEY, SMNVEV (reference sequence). The CDR3 spans 17 residues.

V and J are TRBV25-1 and TRBJ2-3; 9 bases are a match to TRBD1. The CDR3 is made up of 15 amino acids. J was trimmed by 4 bases and V by 8 bases; bases with no gene match: 10. Per the germline V gene, CDR1 is MGHDK and CDR2 is SYGVNS. The DNA of the CDR3 is TGTGCCAGCCAAGCCCATGGGACAGGGTCAGATACGCAGTATTTT. Translating gives CASQAHGTGSDTQYF.

This clonotype was picked up a small number of times. This chain links TRBV13 with TRBJ2-3, with D maybe TRBD2 (5 bases). In germline, CDR1 is PRHDT, CDR2 FYEKMQ (reference sequence). The CDR3 covers 15 residues. V was trimmed by 5 bases and J by 1 base, leaving 13 bases between them. The CDR3 loop reads CASSPNVGGTDTQYF. CDR3 nucleotides: TGTGCCAGCAGCCCCAATGTCGGGGGCACAGATACGCAGTATTTT.

The chain links TRBV23-1 to TRBJ1-2; D remains unclear. TRBV23-1 is sorted into the ORF group, with uncertain function. The CDR3 covers 12 residues. V lost 7 bases and J 3 bases, leaving 9 bases between the germline ends. This CDR3 reads CASNPSDYGYTF. DNA of the CDR3: TGCGCCAGCAACCCTAGTGACTATGGCTACACCTTC.

The genes are TRBV20-1 and TRBJ1-2; no firm D call. The CDR3 extends over 15 amino acids. Germline-derived CDR1 and CDR2 are DFQATT and SNEGSKA (reference sequence). Trimming cost V 1 base and J 3 bases, with 15 bases left between them. Here the CDR3 reads CSARVGLLMDYGYTF. CDR3 DNA: TGCAGTGCTAGAGTTGGACTCCTGATGGACTATGGCTACACCTTC.

The chain uses TRBV13 and TRBJ1-2; no definite D call. Per germline, CDR1 PRHDT and CDR2 FYEKMQ (reference sequence). The CDR3 has 12 residues. V gave up 3 bases and J gave up 5 bases, with 7 bases separating them. CDR3 residues: CASSLVSYGYTF. The DNA for the CDR3 is TGTGCCAGCAGCTTGGTCTCTTATGGCTACACCTTC.